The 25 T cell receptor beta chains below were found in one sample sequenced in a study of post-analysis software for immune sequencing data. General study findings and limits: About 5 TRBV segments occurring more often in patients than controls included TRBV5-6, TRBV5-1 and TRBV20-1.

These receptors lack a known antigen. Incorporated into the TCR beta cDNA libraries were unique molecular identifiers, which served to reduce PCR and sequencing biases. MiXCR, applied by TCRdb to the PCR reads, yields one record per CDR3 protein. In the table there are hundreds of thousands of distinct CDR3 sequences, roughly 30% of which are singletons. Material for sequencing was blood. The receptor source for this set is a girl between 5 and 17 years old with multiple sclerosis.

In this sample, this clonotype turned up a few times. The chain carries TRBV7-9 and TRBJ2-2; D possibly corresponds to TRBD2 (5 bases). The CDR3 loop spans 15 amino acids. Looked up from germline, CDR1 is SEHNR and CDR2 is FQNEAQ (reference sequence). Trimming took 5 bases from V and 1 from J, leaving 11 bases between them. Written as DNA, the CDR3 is TGTGCCAGCAGCCCGGAGGCCTGGAACACCGGGGAGCTGTTTTTT. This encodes CASSPEAWNTGELFF. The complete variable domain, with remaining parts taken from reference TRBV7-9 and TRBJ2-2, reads DTGVSQNPRHKITKRGQNVTFRCDPISEHNRLYWYRQTLGQGPEFLTYFQNEAQLEKSRLLSDRFSAERPKGSFSTLEIQRTEQGDSAMYLCASSPEAWNTGELFFGEGSRLTVL.

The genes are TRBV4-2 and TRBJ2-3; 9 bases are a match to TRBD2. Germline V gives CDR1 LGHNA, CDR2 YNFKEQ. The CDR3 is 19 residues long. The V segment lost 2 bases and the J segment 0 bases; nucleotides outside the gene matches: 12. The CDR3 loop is CASSQLSSGGSTSTDTQYF. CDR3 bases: TGTGCCAGCAGCCAACTGTCCAGCGGGGGGTCGACTAGCACAGATACGCAGTATTTT.

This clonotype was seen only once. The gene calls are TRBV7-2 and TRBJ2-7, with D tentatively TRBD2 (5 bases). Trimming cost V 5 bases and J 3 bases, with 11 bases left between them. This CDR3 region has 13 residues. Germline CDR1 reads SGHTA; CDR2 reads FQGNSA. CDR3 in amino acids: CASSPGRGYEQYF. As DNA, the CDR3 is TGTGCCAGCAGCCCTGGACGGGGCTACGAGCAGTACTTC.

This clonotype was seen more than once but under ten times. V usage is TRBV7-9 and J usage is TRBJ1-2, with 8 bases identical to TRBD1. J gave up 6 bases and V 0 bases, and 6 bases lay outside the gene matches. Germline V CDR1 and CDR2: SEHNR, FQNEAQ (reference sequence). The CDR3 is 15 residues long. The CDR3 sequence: CASSLAARTGNGYTF. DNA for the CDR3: TGTGCCAGCAGCTTAGCGGCGAGGACAGGGAATGGCTACACCTTC.

The CDR3 spells CASGSRGPIYEQYF. CDR3 in DNA: TGTGCCAGCGGTTCGAGGGGGCCTATTTACGAGCAGTACTTC. The gene calls are TRBV27 and TRBJ2-5; 7 nucleotides agree with TRBD1. The J call may be wrong; the DNA end is better matched by TRBJ2-7. Germline values: CDR1 MNHEY, CDR2 SMNVEV (reference sequence). This CDR3 comprises 14 residues.

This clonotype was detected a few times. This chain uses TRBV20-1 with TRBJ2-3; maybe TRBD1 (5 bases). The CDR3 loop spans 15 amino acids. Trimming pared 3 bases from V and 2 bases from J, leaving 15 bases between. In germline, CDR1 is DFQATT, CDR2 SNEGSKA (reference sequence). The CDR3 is CSARPTVALTDTQYF. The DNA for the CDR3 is TGCAGTGCTAGGCCGACAGTCGCACTCACAGATACGCAGTATTTT.

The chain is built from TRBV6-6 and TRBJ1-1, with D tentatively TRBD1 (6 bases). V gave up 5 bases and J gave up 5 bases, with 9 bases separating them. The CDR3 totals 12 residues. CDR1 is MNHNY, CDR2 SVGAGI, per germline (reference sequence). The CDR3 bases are TGTGCCAGCAGTACAGGGATAACTGAAGCTTTCTTT. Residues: CASSTGITEAFF.

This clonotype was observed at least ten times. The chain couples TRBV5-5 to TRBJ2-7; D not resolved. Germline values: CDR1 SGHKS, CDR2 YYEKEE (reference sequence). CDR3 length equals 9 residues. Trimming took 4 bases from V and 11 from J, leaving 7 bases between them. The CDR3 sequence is CASSPKEYF. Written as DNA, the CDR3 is TGTGCCAGCAGCCCCAAGGAGTACTTC.

The CDR3 sequence is CASSSAPGVYEQYF. The CDR3, as DNA: TGTGCCAGCAGTTCCGCCCCGGGCGTCTACGAGCAGTACTTC. V is TRBV12-3 or TRBV12-4 and J is TRBJ2-7; D call uncertain. The ends were cut back, 4 bases at V and 3 bases at J, with 13 bases in the middle. CDR3 length: 14 amino acids.

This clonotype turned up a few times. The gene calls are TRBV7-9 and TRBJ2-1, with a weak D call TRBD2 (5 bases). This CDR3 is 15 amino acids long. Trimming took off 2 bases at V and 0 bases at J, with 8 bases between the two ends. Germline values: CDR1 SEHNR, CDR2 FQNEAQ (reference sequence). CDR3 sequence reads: CASSLSGSSYNEQFF. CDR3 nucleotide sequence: TGTGCCAGCAGCTTAAGCGGCAGCTCCTACAATGAGCAGTTCTTC.

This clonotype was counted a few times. CDR3 nucleotide sequence: TGTGCCAGCAGCCAAAAACCATACACAGATACGCAGTATTTT. This translates into CASSQKPYTDTQYF. The chain employs TRBV4-2 and TRBJ2-3; D is undetermined. Germline-derived CDR1 and CDR2 are LGHNA and YNFKEQ. Trimming stripped 2 bases from V and 2 bases from J, with 8 bases between. The length of the CDR3 is 14 residues.

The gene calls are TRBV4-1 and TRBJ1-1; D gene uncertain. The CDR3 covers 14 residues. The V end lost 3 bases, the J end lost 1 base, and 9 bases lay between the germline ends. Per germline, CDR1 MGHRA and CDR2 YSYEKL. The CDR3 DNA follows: TGCGCCAGCAGCCACCCTGGACGGAACACTGAAGCTTTCTTT. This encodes CASSHPGRNTEAFF.

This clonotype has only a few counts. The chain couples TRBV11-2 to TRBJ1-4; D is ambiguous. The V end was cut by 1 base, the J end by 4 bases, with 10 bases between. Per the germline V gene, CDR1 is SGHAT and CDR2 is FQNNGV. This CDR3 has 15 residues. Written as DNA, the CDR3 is TGTGCCAGCAGCTTAGGGGCCTTCGGTAATGAAAAACTGTTTTTT. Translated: CASSLGAFGNEKLFF.

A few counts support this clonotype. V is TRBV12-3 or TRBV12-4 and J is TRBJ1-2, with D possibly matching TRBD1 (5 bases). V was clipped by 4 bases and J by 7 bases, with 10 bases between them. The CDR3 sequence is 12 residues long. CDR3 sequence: CASSSGSGGYTF. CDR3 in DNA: TGTGCCAGCAGTTCAGGGTCCGGTGGCTACACCTTC.

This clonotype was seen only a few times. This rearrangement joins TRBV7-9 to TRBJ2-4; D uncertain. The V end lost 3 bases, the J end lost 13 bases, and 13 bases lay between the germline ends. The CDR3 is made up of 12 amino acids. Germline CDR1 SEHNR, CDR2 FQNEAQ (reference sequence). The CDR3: CASSFPQNGQYF. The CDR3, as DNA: TGTGCCAGCAGCTTTCCTCAGAACGGGCAGTACTTC.

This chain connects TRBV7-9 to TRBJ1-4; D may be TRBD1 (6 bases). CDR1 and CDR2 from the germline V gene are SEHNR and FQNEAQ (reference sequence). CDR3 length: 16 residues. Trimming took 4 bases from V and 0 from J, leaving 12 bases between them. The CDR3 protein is CASSSTQGSTNEKLFF. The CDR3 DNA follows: TGTGCCAGCAGCTCTACTCAGGGGTCAACTAATGAAAAACTGTTTTTT.

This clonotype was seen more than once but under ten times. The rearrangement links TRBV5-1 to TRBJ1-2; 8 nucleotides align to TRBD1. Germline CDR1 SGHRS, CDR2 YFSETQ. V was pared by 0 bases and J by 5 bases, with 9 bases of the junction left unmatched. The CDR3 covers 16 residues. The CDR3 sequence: CASSLGTGLDPYGYTF. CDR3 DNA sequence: TGCGCCAGCAGCTTGGGGACAGGGCTTGATCCTTATGGCTACACCTTC.

CDR3 loop: CASSLRDIDYGYTF. The CDR3 DNA reads as TGTGCCAGCAGCTTACGGGATATTGACTATGGCTACACCTTC. V usage is TRBV7-2 and J usage is TRBJ1-2, with no clear D. Deletions cut 2 bases from V and 3 bases from J, with 10 bases between. Germline assignment: CDR1 SGHTA and CDR2 FQGNSA. There are 14 residues in the CDR3.

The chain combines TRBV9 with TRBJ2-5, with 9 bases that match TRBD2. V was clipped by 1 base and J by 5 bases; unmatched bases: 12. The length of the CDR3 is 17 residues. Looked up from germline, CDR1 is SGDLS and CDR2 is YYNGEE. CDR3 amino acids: CASSVSSMGSGGETQYF. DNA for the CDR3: TGTGCCAGCAGCGTATCCTCGATGGGCAGCGGGGGGGAGACCCAGTACTTC.

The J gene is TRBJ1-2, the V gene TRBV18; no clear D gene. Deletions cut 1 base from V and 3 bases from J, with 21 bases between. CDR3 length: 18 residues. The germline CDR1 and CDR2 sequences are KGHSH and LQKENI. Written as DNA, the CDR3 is TGTGCCAGCTCACCACGACGGACCGAACGCTTGAGCGACTATGGCTACACCTTC. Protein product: CASSPRRTERLSDYGYTF. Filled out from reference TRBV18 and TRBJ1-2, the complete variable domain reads NAGVMQNPRHLVRRRGQEARLRCSPMKGHSHVYWYRQLPEEGLKFMVYLQKENIIDESGMPKERFSAEFPKEGPSILRIQQVVRGDSAAYFCASSPRRTERLSDYGYTFGSGTRLTVV.

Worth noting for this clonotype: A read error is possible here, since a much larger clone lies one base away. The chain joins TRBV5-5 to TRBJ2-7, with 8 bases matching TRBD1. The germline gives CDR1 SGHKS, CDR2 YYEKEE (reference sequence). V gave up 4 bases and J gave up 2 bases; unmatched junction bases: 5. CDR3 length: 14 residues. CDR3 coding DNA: TGTGCCAGCAGCCCGGGCAGGGGGCCCTACGAGCAGTACTTC. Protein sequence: CASSPGRGPYEQYF.

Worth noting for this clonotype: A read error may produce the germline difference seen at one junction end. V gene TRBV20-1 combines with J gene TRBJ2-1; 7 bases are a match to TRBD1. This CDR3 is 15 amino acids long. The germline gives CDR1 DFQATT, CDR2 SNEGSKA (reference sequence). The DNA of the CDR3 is TGCAGTGCCCTCCTCGACAGGGTGGCTAGGTATGAGAAGTTCTTC. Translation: CSALLDRVARYEKFF.

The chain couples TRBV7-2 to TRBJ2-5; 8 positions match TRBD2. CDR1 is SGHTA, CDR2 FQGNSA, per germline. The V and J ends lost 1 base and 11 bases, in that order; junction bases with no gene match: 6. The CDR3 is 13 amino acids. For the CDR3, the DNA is TGTGCCAGCAGCTTAGAACCGGGAGGGGAGCAGTACTTC. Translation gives CASSLEPGGEQYF.

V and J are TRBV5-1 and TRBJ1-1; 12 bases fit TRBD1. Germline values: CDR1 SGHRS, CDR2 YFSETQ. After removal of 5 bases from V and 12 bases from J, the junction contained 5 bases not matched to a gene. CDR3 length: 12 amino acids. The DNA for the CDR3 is TGCGCCAGCAGGGCGGGACAGGGGGCGACTTTCTTT. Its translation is CASRAGQGATFF.

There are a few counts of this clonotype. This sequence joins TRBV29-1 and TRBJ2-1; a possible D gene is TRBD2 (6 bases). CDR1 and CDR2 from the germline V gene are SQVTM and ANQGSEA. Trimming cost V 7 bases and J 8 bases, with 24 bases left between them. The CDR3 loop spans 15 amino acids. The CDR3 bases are TGCAGCGCTCCCGAAGGGACTCCTTGGGGGGATGAGCAGTTCTTC. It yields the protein CSAPEGTPWGDEQFF.